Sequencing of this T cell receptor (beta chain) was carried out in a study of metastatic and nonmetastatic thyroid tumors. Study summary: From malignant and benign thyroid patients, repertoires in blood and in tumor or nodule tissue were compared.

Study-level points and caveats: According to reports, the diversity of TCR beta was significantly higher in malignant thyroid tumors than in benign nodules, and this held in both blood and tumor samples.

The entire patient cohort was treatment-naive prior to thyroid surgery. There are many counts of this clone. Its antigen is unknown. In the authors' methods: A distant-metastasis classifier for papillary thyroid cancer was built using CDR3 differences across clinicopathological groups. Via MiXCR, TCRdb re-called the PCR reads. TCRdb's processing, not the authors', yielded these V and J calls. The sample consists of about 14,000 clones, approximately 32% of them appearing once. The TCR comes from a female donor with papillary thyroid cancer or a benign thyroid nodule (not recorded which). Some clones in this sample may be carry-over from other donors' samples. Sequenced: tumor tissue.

The CDR3 coding sequence is TGTGCCAGCAGTTTGGGCCTAGAGAACAATGAGCAGTTCTTC. This translates into CASSLGLENNEQFF. The chain has TRBV12-3 or TRBV12-4 and TRBJ2-1; D is unresolved. Trimming stripped 3 bases from V and 5 bases from J, with 11 bases between. This CDR3 is 14 amino acids long.